These T cell receptor beta chains were read from a single sample in a study of identifying expanded T cells in peripheral blood. Sequencing was performed with immunoSEQ multiplex PCR; in TCRdb, only in-frame clones are kept and a portion is missing. The table includes 70,000 to 100,000 clones, more than 75% detected once. Sequenced material: blood. The receptors come from a person between 18 and 75 years old in good health. CDR3s include the opening cysteine and the closing phenylalanine or tryptophan. The order of the fields is J gene, D gene, clone size, V gene, CDR3 DNA, CDR3 protein. A D gene is named only where the DNA matches it firmly. Size values are once, few and many counts, or a class for expanded clones, and some rows have none.

j_call: TRBJ2-7; d_call: NA; clone_size: NA; v_call: TRBV6-6; cdr3_nt: TGTGCCAGCAGTTACGGCATGTACGAGCAGTACTTC; cdr3_aa: CASSYGMYEQYF
j_call: TRBJ2-5; d_call: TRBD2; clone_size: NA; v_call: TRBV2; cdr3_nt: TGTGCCAGCAGCGCGGGACTACTCCAAGAGACCCAGTACTTC; cdr3_aa: CASSAGLLQETQYF
j_call: TRBJ1-2; d_call: TRBD1; clone_size: NA; v_call: TRBV4-3; cdr3_nt: TGCGCCAGCAGCCAAGACAGGGGGCGAGGTGGCTACACCTTC; cdr3_aa: CASSQDRGRGGYTF
j_call: TRBJ1-5; d_call: NA; clone_size: few; v_call: TRBV6-5; cdr3_nt: TGTGCCAGCAGGCCGATCCTAGGGGATCAGCCCCAGCATTTT; cdr3_aa: CASRPILGDQPQHF
j_call: TRBJ1-1; d_call: TRBD1; clone_size: NA; v_call: TRBV7-9; cdr3_nt: TGTGCCAGCAGCCCACAGGGGGCACGAACTGAAGCTTTCTTT; cdr3_aa: CASSPQGARTEAFF
j_call: TRBJ1-6; d_call: NA; clone_size: NA; v_call: TRBV9; cdr3_nt: TGTGCCAGCAGCGCCTCGGGGATGGGTGGATCACCCCTCCACTTT; cdr3_aa: CASSASGMGGSPLHF
j_call: TRBJ2-5; d_call: NA; clone_size: NA; v_call: TRBV14; cdr3_nt: TGTGCCAGCAGCCCTTCGGACGGGATAAGGTACTTC; cdr3_aa: CASSPSDGIRYF
j_call: TRBJ1-2; d_call: NA; clone_size: NA; v_call: TRBV7-2; cdr3_nt: TGTGCCAGCAGCTTGGTAGGGTCCCATGGCTACACCTTC; cdr3_aa: CASSLVGSHGYTF
j_call: TRBJ1-1; d_call: NA; clone_size: NA; v_call: TRBV5-6; cdr3_nt: TGTGCCAGCAGGCGTGAGGGGGGCGCTGAAGCTTTCTTT; cdr3_aa: CASRREGGAEAFF
j_call: TRBJ1-2; d_call: NA; clone_size: NA; v_call: TRBV10-1; cdr3_nt: TGCGCCAGCAGTGACCAACCCGCGGAGGGGGTCGAGGGCTACACCTTC; cdr3_aa: CASSDQPAEGVEGYTF
j_call: TRBJ1-2; d_call: TRBD1; clone_size: NA; v_call: TRBV2; cdr3_nt: TGTGCCAGCAGCCAAGGACAGGGCGCTTCCTATGGCTACACCTTC; cdr3_aa: CASSQGQGASYGYTF
j_call: TRBJ2-7; d_call: NA; clone_size: NA; v_call: TRBV5-1; cdr3_nt: TGCGCCAGCAGCTTTTCCGGGACACCCTACGAGCAGTACTTC; cdr3_aa: CASSFSGTPYEQYF
j_call: TRBJ1-1; d_call: TRBD1; clone_size: NA; v_call: TRBV7-2; cdr3_nt: TGTGCCAGCAGCTCTCAGACAGGGGTGAACACTGAAGCTTTCTTT; cdr3_aa: CASSSQTGVNTEAFF
j_call: TRBJ1-5; d_call: NA; clone_size: NA; v_call: TRBV11-2; cdr3_nt: TGTGCCAGCAGCTTAGGGAACCAGCCCCAGCATTTT; cdr3_aa: CASSLGNQPQHF
j_call: TRBJ2-7; d_call: NA; clone_size: few; v_call: TRBV5-5; cdr3_nt: TGTGCCAGCAGCTTGGTAGGCAGTCCCTACGAGCAGTACTTC; cdr3_aa: CASSLVGSPYEQYF
j_call: TRBJ1-1; d_call: TRBD1; clone_size: NA; v_call: TRBV18; cdr3_nt: TGTGCCAGCTCTCCCAGCCGGGACAGGGGGACTGAAGCTTTCTTT; cdr3_aa: CASSPSRDRGTEAFF
j_call: TRBJ2-3; d_call: NA; clone_size: NA; v_call: TRBV28; cdr3_nt: TGTGCCAGCACTCTGAACACAGATACGCAGTATTTT; cdr3_aa: CASTLNTDTQYF
j_call: TRBJ2-1; d_call: TRBD2; clone_size: NA; v_call: TRBV5-4; cdr3_nt: TGTGCCAGCAGCCCGACTAGCGGGCCTTACAATGAGCAGTTCTTC; cdr3_aa: CASSPTSGPYNEQFF
j_call: TRBJ1-2; d_call: NA; clone_size: NA; v_call: TRBV7-9; cdr3_nt: TGTGCCAGCAGCTGGTCGGCCAGAGCTAACTATGGCTACACCTTC; cdr3_aa: CASSWSARANYGYTF
j_call: TRBJ2-1; d_call: NA; clone_size: NA; v_call: TRBV4-2; cdr3_nt: TGTGCCAGCAGCCAGGAACAGGAGACCCTTTTCTATGAGCAGTTCTTC; cdr3_aa: CASSQEQETLFYEQFF
j_call: TRBJ1-2; d_call: NA; clone_size: NA; v_call: TRBV7-2; cdr3_nt: TGTGCCAGCAGCTTATCTACCGCGGTTTTGAGGGATGGCTACACCTTC; cdr3_aa: CASSLSTAVLRDGYTF
j_call: TRBJ2-1; d_call: TRBD2; clone_size: NA; v_call: TRBV29-1; cdr3_nt: TGCAGCGTTGAAGACGGGGGGTATGAGCAGTTCTTC; cdr3_aa: CSVEDGGYEQFF
j_call: TRBJ2-3; d_call: TRBD2; clone_size: NA; v_call: TRBV4-2; cdr3_nt: TGTGCCAGCAGCCAAGAGAAGCGGGCGGGGGTTACGCAGTATTTT; cdr3_aa: CASSQEKRAGVTQYF
j_call: TRBJ2-2; d_call: TRBD1; clone_size: NA; v_call: TRBV5-1; cdr3_nt: TGCGCCAGCAGCCTGGAGGGACAGGGGACCACCGGGGAGCTGTTTTTT; cdr3_aa: CASSLEGQGTTGELFF
j_call: TRBJ2-2; d_call: NA; clone_size: NA; v_call: TRBV19; cdr3_nt: TGTGCCAGTAGTAGACCAGGGGTAGACACCGGGGAGCTGTTTTTT; cdr3_aa: CASSRPGVDTGELFF
j_call: TRBJ2-7; d_call: NA; clone_size: NA; v_call: TRBV4-1; cdr3_nt: TGCGCCAGCAGCCGAACGACATCGGGGATCGAGGAGCAGTACTTC; cdr3_aa: CASSRTTSGIEEQYF
j_call: TRBJ2-7; d_call: NA; clone_size: NA; v_call: TRBV4-3; cdr3_nt: TGCGCCAGCAGCCAAGATTCCCCGGGGACCTACGAGCAGTACTTC; cdr3_aa: CASSQDSPGTYEQYF
j_call: TRBJ2-2; d_call: NA; clone_size: NA; v_call: TRBV9; cdr3_nt: TGTGCCAGCAGCGTAATAGGAAGCACCGGGGAGCTGTTTTTT; cdr3_aa: CASSVIGSTGELFF
j_call: TRBJ1-5; d_call: NA; clone_size: NA; v_call: TRBV11-2; cdr3_nt: TGTGCCAGCAGCGTCTCAGATGGGCCCCAGCATTTT; cdr3_aa: CASSVSDGPQHF
j_call: TRBJ2-7; d_call: NA; clone_size: few; v_call: TRBV5-1; cdr3_nt: TGCGCCAGCAGCTTGGGTCAGATCTCCTACGAGCAGTACTTC; cdr3_aa: CASSLGQISYEQYF
j_call: TRBJ2-7; d_call: TRBD2; clone_size: NA; v_call: TRBV7-8; cdr3_nt: TGTGCCAGCAGCCACGCGGGAGGGGGCTACGAGCAGTACTTC; cdr3_aa: CASSHAGGGYEQYF
j_call: TRBJ2-1; d_call: TRBD2; clone_size: once; v_call: TRBV10-3; cdr3_nt: TGTGCCATCAGTCAGCGGGGTTTGCACAATGAGCAGTTCTTC; cdr3_aa: CAISQRGLHNEQFF
j_call: TRBJ2-3; d_call: NA; clone_size: NA; v_call: TRBV11-2; cdr3_nt: TGTGCCAGCAGTGGACACCTCACAGATACGCAGTATTTT; cdr3_aa: CASSGHLTDTQYF
j_call: TRBJ1-2; d_call: NA; clone_size: NA; v_call: TRBV2; cdr3_nt: TGTGCCAGCAGTGAACCAGAGAAGGGCGGGGAGTATGGCTACACCTTC; cdr3_aa: CASSEPEKGGEYGYTF
j_call: TRBJ1-2; d_call: NA; clone_size: NA; v_call: TRBV9; cdr3_nt: TGTGCCAGCAGCGTAGGGGGCACCCGTAACTATGGCTACACCTTC; cdr3_aa: CASSVGGTRNYGYTF
j_call: TRBJ2-2; d_call: NA; clone_size: NA; v_call: TRBV5-5; cdr3_nt: TGTGCCAGCAGCTTGGGTTCCGGGACGGCCTTCGGGACCGGGGAGCTGTTTTTT; cdr3_aa: CASSLGSGTAFGTGELFF
j_call: TRBJ1-6; d_call: NA; clone_size: NA; v_call: TRBV11-2; cdr3_nt: TGTGCCAGCAGCCCTGGGACGGCTAATTCACCCCTCCACTTT; cdr3_aa: CASSPGTANSPLHF
j_call: TRBJ1-2; d_call: TRBD1; clone_size: few; v_call: TRBV10-3; cdr3_nt: TGTGCCATCAACTTACAGGGGGCGCCGGGAGGCTACACCTTC; cdr3_aa: CAINLQGAPGGYTF
j_call: TRBJ1-1; d_call: NA; clone_size: NA; v_call: TRBV10-3; cdr3_nt: TGTGCCATCAGTGAGCAGGGCAACACTGAAGCTTTCTTT; cdr3_aa: CAISEQGNTEAFF
j_call: TRBJ1-2; d_call: TRBD1; clone_size: NA; v_call: TRBV6-6; cdr3_nt: TGTGCCAGCAAACCAGGGGGAAACTATGGCTACACCTTC; cdr3_aa: CASKPGGNYGYTF
j_call: TRBJ2-5; d_call: NA; clone_size: few; v_call: TRBV7-2; cdr3_nt: TGTGCCAGCAGCTATCAAAGGGGGGGCGGGGAGACCCAGTACTTC; cdr3_aa: CASSYQRGGGETQYF
j_call: TRBJ2-7; d_call: TRBD1; clone_size: NA; v_call: TRBV6-5; cdr3_nt: TGTGCCAGCAGTCGTGGACAGGGGGGATCCTACGAGCAGTACTTC; cdr3_aa: CASSRGQGGSYEQYF
j_call: TRBJ1-1; d_call: TRBD1; clone_size: NA; v_call: TRBV7-2; cdr3_nt: TGTGCCAGCAGCTCGGGACAGGGCACGATAGCTTTCTTT; cdr3_aa: CASSSGQGTIAFF
j_call: TRBJ2-5; d_call: NA; clone_size: NA; v_call: TRBV10-3; cdr3_nt: TGTGCCATCAGTGAGTGGCAGGGTGAGACCCAGTACTTC; cdr3_aa: CAISEWQGETQYF
j_call: TRBJ2-2; d_call: NA; clone_size: few; v_call: TRBV7-5; cdr3_nt: TGTGCCAGAAGCTTCAGACAGGGCGTGCTGTTTTTT; cdr3_aa: CARSFRQGVLFF
j_call: TRBJ2-5; d_call: TRBD1; clone_size: NA; v_call: TRBV5-4; cdr3_nt: TGTGCCAGCAGCTTACAGGGGCGTAATACCCAGTACTTC; cdr3_aa: CASSLQGRNTQYF
j_call: TRBJ2-5; d_call: NA; clone_size: NA; v_call: TRBV5-1; cdr3_nt: TGCGCCAGCAGCCCGACTAGTTCCTTATTCTCGGAGACCCAGTACTTC; cdr3_aa: CASSPTSSLFSETQYF
j_call: TRBJ2-1; d_call: TRBD2; clone_size: NA; v_call: TRBV27; cdr3_nt: TGTGCCAGCAGTTTCTTTGTAGCGGGGGATGAGCAGTTCTTC; cdr3_aa: CASSFFVAGDEQFF
j_call: TRBJ1-2; d_call: NA; clone_size: NA; v_call: TRBV2; cdr3_nt: TGTGCCAGCATCCTACGGGGAGAGGTCCATGGCTACACCTTC; cdr3_aa: CASILRGEVHGYTF
j_call: TRBJ1-4; d_call: TRBD1; clone_size: NA; v_call: TRBV28; cdr3_nt: TGTGCCAGCAGTCTTAAGGGGGCAAATGAAAAACTGTTTTTT; cdr3_aa: CASSLKGANEKLFF
j_call: TRBJ2-7; d_call: NA; clone_size: NA; v_call: TRBV2; cdr3_nt: TGTGCCAGCATTCCTTCGGGTTCATTGCGCCGATACGAGCAGTACTTC; cdr3_aa: CASIPSGSLRRYEQYF
j_call: TRBJ1-6; d_call: NA; clone_size: NA; v_call: TRBV14; cdr3_nt: TGTGCCAGCAGCCAAGATGGGCCATTTAATTCACCCCTCCACTTT; cdr3_aa: CASSQDGPFNSPLHF